The 21 T cell receptor beta chains below come from one sample, sequenced in a study of identical twins. TCRdb re-called the 5' RACE reads with MiXCR, one entry per CDR3 protein. Of roughly 690,000 distinct CDR3 sequences detected, around 6% appear once; the ten largest clones hold 1.5% to 2%. Sequencing was performed on naive T cells sorted from blood. Source of these receptors: a man aged 18-30 years in good health.

There are many counts of this clonotype. The chain couples TRBV20-1 to TRBJ2-3, with 12 bases matching TRBD2. CDR3 size: 17 residues. After removal of 6 bases from V and 1 base from J, the junction contained 11 bases not matched to a gene. The germline V gene has CDR1 DFQATT and CDR2 SNEGSKA (reference sequence). The CDR3 is CSAPTSGRPQGTDTQYF. DNA for the CDR3: TGCAGTGCGCCGACTAGCGGGAGACCCCAGGGCACAGATACGCAGTATTTT.

The sample holds many counts of this clonotype. The chain recombines TRBV28 with TRBJ2-2, with 9 bases aligning to TRBD2. The CDR3 consists of 16 residues. Germline V gene data show CDR1 as MDHEN and CDR2 as SYDVKM. V was pared by 1 base and J by 3 bases, with 3 bases of the junction left unmatched. The CDR3: CASSLSSGTHTGELFF. CDR3 sequence (DNA): TGTGCCAGCAGTTTATCTAGCGGGACTCACACCGGGGAGCTGTTTTTT.

V is TRBV25-1 and J is TRBJ2-3, with 7 positions matching TRBD2. Trimming at V came to 6 bases and at J to 2 bases, leaving 5 bases not matched to a gene. The length of the CDR3 is 14 residues. Germline CDR1 reads MGHDK; CDR2 reads SYGVNS. In DNA, the CDR3 is TGTGCCAGCAGGCGGGGACTATCCACAGATACGCAGTATTTT. Protein: CASRRGLSTDTQYF.

This clonotype was observed at least ten times. V gene TRBV18 combines with J gene TRBJ2-7; 7 positions agree with TRBD1. V was pared by 3 bases and J by 3 bases, with 5 bases of the junction left unmatched. Germline assignment: CDR1 KGHSH and CDR2 LQKENI. This CDR3 comprises 14 residues. CDR3 DNA: TGTGCCAGCTCACCCGACAGGACAGGCTACGAGCAGTACGTC. This encodes CASSPDRTGYEQYV.

The J gene is TRBJ2-5, the V gene TRBV4-2; 8 bases match TRBD2. The CDR3 runs to 17 residues. Per germline, CDR1 LGHNA and CDR2 YNFKEQ. Losses at the gene ends were 0 bases for V and 5 bases for J; bases not matched to a gene: 11. CDR3 residues: CASSQEDREGLIETQYF. The CDR3 nucleotides read TGTGCCAGCAGCCAAGAAGACCGGGAGGGCCTTATTGAGACCCAGTACTTC.

The genes are TRBV7-8 and TRBJ1-1; D is perhaps TRBD1 (6 bases). Germline CDR1 is SGHVS and CDR2 is FQNEAQ. This CDR3 spans 14 amino acids. V was clipped by 1 base and J by 3 bases, with 9 bases between them. The CDR3 protein is CASSLEGQHTEAFF. The CDR3, as DNA: TGTGCCAGCAGCTTAGAAGGACAGCACACTGAAGCTTTCTTT.

This clonotype was recorded many times. The chain uses TRBV12-5 and TRBJ2-1, with 8 bases identical to TRBD2. The germline CDR1 and CDR2 sequences are LGHNT and FRNRAP. V was pared by 3 bases and J by 0 bases, with 7 bases of the junction left unmatched. This CDR3 contains 17 residues. The CDR3 nucleotides read TGTGCTAGTGGTTTTGAGACGGGAGGGCCCTCCTACAATGAGCAGTTCTTC. This codes for CASGFETGGPSYNEQFF.

The chain has TRBV7-2 and TRBJ2-1, with 10 bases that match TRBD2. CDR1 is SGHTA, CDR2 FQGNSA, per germline. CDR3 length: 16 amino acids. The ends lost 2 bases at V and 8 bases at J; junction bases unmatched: 9. The chain's CDR3 is CASSLHSSGRFYEQFF. The CDR3 region has the DNA TGTGCCAGCAGCTTACATTCTAGCGGGAGATTCTATGAGCAGTTCTTC.

This clonotype came up many times. This chain connects TRBV9 to TRBJ2-7, with 8 bases fitting TRBD1. With 4 bases clipped from V and 3 bases from J, the junction kept 6 bases outside the gene matches. The germline gives CDR1 SGDLS, CDR2 YYNGEE. The CDR3 is 14 amino acids. The CDR3 sequence is CASSPTGTGYEQYF. CDR3 nucleotide sequence: TGTGCCAGCAGCCCAACCGGGACAGGCTACGAGCAGTACTTC.

This clonotype was seen many times. V gene TRBV27 combines with J gene TRBJ1-4; no clear D. The CDR3 consists of 13 residues. V lost 0 bases and J lost 8, with 7 bases in between. The germline CDR1 and CDR2 sequences are MNHEY and SMNVEV (reference sequence). This CDR3 is CASSLSKGEKLFF. In DNA, the CDR3 is TGTGCCAGCAGTTTATCGAAGGGAGAAAAACTGTTTTTT.

The chain is built from TRBV7-9 and TRBJ2-1; 8 bases are shared with TRBD2. The CDR3 has 14 amino acids. With 2 bases clipped from V and 6 bases from J, the junction kept 3 bases outside the gene matches. Germline assignment: CDR1 SEHNR and CDR2 FQNEAQ (reference sequence). The CDR3 bases are TGTGCCAGCAGCTTACCGGGAGGGAGCAATGAGCAGTTCTTC. Protein product: CASSLPGGSNEQFF.

This clonotype was seen repeatedly, ten times or more. CDR3 sequence: CSIRQDTGELFF. The CDR3 bases are TGCAGCATTCGCCAGGACACCGGGGAGCTGTTTTTT. This chain joins TRBV29-1 and TRBJ2-2; D unclear. V shed 8 bases and J shed 3 bases, with 10 bases lying between them. CDR1 SQVTM and CDR2 ANQGSEA come from the germline V gene. The CDR3 is 12 residues long.

As for this clonotype: This CDR3 is missing its conserved last phenylalanine or tryptophan, likely due to a read error. The CDR3 sequence is CSARVGTSGYNEQFL. The CDR3 region has the DNA TGCAGTGCTAGAGTTGGGACTAGCGGGTACAATGAGCAGTTCCTC. This chain connects TRBV20-1 to TRBJ2-1, with 12 bases identical to TRBD2. Unmatched junction bases numbered 2, after V lost 1 base and J lost 4 bases. Germline CDR1 and CDR2: DFQATT and SNEGSKA (reference sequence). This CDR3 region has 15 residues.

The chain has TRBV5-1 and TRBJ2-5, with unresolved D. This CDR3 region has 15 residues. V lost 4 bases to trimming and J lost 0 bases, with 13 bases between them. Germline loops: CDR1 SGHRS, CDR2 YFSETQ. The CDR3 loop reads CASSPLSEYQETQYF. The CDR3 DNA follows: TGCGCCAGCAGCCCGCTTTCAGAGTACCAAGAGACCCAGTACTTC.

The V call is TRBV19, the J call TRBJ1-1, with TRBD1 as a possible D gene (5 bases). V lost 4 bases and J lost 0, with 12 bases in between. The CDR3 loop spans 15 amino acids. Germline-derived CDR1 and CDR2 are LNHDA and SQIVND (reference sequence). CDR3 bases: TGTGCCAGTAGTAGGAGGGACGGATTGAACACTGAAGCTTTCTTT. It codes for CASSRRDGLNTEAFF.

This clonotype was found a few times. The chain carries TRBV7-9 and TRBJ2-3, with 7 bases aligning to TRBD2. The CDR3 loop spans 11 amino acids. Germline V gene data show CDR1 as SEHNR and CDR2 as FQNEAQ (reference sequence). The V and J ends lost 8 bases and 5 bases, in that order; junction bases with no gene match: 1. As DNA, the CDR3 is TGTGCCAGCGGGGGGGGAGATACGCAGTATTTT. Amino acids: CASGGGDTQYF.

This clonotype came up a few times. This chain joins TRBV6-5 and TRBJ2-2; tentatively, D is TRBD2 (5 bases). Trimming removed 5 bases from V and 3 bases from J, with 22 bases in between. CDR1 MNHEY and CDR2 SVGAGI come from the germline V gene. The CDR3 contains 18 residues. CDR3 residues: CASSHNGLGSGDTGELFF. CDR3 DNA: TGTGCCAGCAGTCACAATGGGCTGGGGAGTGGGGACACCGGGGAGCTGTTTTTT.

The sample holds many counts of this clonotype. This chain uses TRBV20-1 with TRBJ2-5; D call uncertain. The V gene lost 1 base and the J gene lost 1 base, with 7 bases spanning the gap. The germline V gene encodes CDR1 DFQATT and CDR2 SNEGSKA (reference sequence). This CDR3 has 13 residues. This CDR3 is CSARARPQETQYF. The CDR3 nucleotides are TGCAGTGCTAGAGCTAGACCCCAAGAGACCCAGTACTTC.

This clonotype was found many times. The chain combines TRBV12-3 or TRBV12-4 with TRBJ2-1; D possibly corresponds to TRBD1 (6 bases). CDR3 length: 16 residues. Trimming took off 6 bases at V and 2 bases at J, with 17 bases between the two ends. In DNA, the CDR3 is TGTGCCAGCAGCCATAGCAGGGGCAGCGCCTACAATGAGCAGTTCTTC. This gives the protein CASSHSRGSAYNEQFF.

This clonotype was detected ten times or more. This rearrangement joins TRBV12-3 or TRBV12-4 to TRBJ2-3, with 9 positions matching TRBD2. The V and J ends lost 6 bases and 4 bases, in that order; junction bases with no gene match: 5. CDR3 length: 14 residues. The CDR3 sequence is CASRLRLAADTQYF. CDR3 nucleotide sequence: TGTGCCAGCAGACTAAGACTAGCGGCAGATACGCAGTATTTT.

The CDR3 nucleotides read TGCGCCAGCAGCCCAGCCCCAGCGGCCAAGGTATCCGGGGAGCTGTTTTTT. It translates to CASSPAPAAKVSGELFF. The chain uses TRBV4-3 and TRBJ2-2; D is perhaps TRBD2 (5 bases). This CDR3 region has 17 residues. The germline V gene encodes CDR1 LGHNA and CDR2 YSLEER. Trimming stripped 4 bases from V and 6 bases from J, with 21 bases between.